A selection of T cell receptor beta chains follows, all from one sample in a study of OX40 agonist ivuxolimab in advanced cancers. The table came from immunoSEQ multiplex PCR; TCRdb's copy has only in-frame clones and leaves some out. Of 7,500 to 9,500 clones in the sample, about 73% were seen once. The sample here was CD4+ or CD8+ T cells sorted from blood, taken in a trial of the OX40 agonist ivuxolimab. All receptors come from an adult with an advanced solid tumor such as melanoma, head and neck, liver or kidney cancer. The CDR3 runs from the conserved cysteine through the conserved F or W. D genes are given only for firm matches. Expanded clones get a size class; other rows say once, few or many, or leave the size out.

d_call clone_size j_call v_call cdr3_nt cdr3_aa
TRBD2 few TRBJ2-1 TRBV10-2 TGCGCCAGCAACGCCATCAGCGGGAGTAGGTACAATGAGCAGTTCTTC CASNAISGSRYNEQFF
. . TRBJ1-2 TRBV5-8 TGTGCCAGCAGCTTGGGCACAGGGCAGGAGGGATATGGCTACACCTTC CASSLGTGQEGYGYTF
. . TRBJ1-1 TRBV30 TGTGCCTGGAGTAAAGGGGTGGGGAACACTGAAGCTTTCTTT CAWSKGVGNTEAFF
. . TRBJ2-1 TRBV10-3 TGTGCCATCAGTGAGGAGGAGGGAGGCGTAAATGAGCAGTTCTTC CAISEEEGGVNEQFF
TRBD1 . TRBJ1-2 TRBV19 TGTGCCAGTAGTCCTCGACAGGGGCCTGGCGGCTACACCTTC CASSPRQGPGGYTF
TRBD1 . TRBJ1-5 TRBV28 TGTGCCAGCAGTTCCGGGACAGGCTTCCTGTATCAGCCCCAGCATTTT CASSSGTGFLYQPQHF
. . TRBJ1-6 TRBV6-1 TGTGCCAGCAGTGAAGGCAGGACACCCCTCCACTTT CASSEGRTPLHF
TRBD1 . TRBJ1-2 TRBV7-9 TGTGCCAGCAGCTCTCCGCCCGAGGACAGGGCGGCTTCCGGCTACACCTTC CASSSPPEDRAASGYTF
TRBD2 . TRBJ2-7 TRBV5-8 TGTGCCAGCAGCTTTTGGGGGGGCGAGCAGTACTTC CASSFWGGEQYF
. . TRBJ2-1 TRBV4-3 TGCGCCAGCAGCCTCACCGCGGGGGCGGGGAGGAACCAGTTCTTC CASSLTAGAGRNQFF
TRBD1 . TRBJ2-1 TRBV2 TGTGCCAGCAGTGAAGCTACGACAGGGCGTGAGCAGTTCTTC CASSEATTGREQFF
. . TRBJ2-3 TRBV6-5 TGTGCCAGCAGTTACCGGGCGGGGCCGACAGATACGCAGTATTTT CASSYRAGPTDTQYF
. . TRBJ1-5 TRBV28 TGTGCCAGCAGTGAGGGGGAGCGGGAAAATCAGCCCCAGCATTTT CASSEGERENQPQHF
. . TRBJ1-4 TRBV18 TGTGCCAGCTCACCATCGGGGAGCACTAATGAAAAACTGTTTTTT CASSPSGSTNEKLFF
. . TRBJ1-5 TRBV4-2 TGTGCCAGCAGCTTGCCCGATCAGCCCCAGCATTTT CASSLPDQPQHF
. . TRBJ2-2 TRBV19 TGTGCCAGTAGCATTCGGCCCAGCGGCGGGGAGCTGTTTTTT CASSIRPSGGELFF
. few TRBJ1-6 TRBV14 TGTGCCAGCAGCCAAAACTGGGGGCGCGGGTCACCCCTCCACTTT CASSQNWGRGSPLHF
. . TRBJ2-1 TRBV19 TGTGCCAGTAGTATTGAACACCTGAGCTCCTACAATGAGCAGTTCTTC CASSIEHLSSYNEQFF
TRBD1 . TRBJ1-4 TRBV4-1 TGCGCCACCTCAACGGGGACAGCACCAACTAATGAAAAACTGTTTTTT CATSTGTAPTNEKLFF
TRBD1 . TRBJ2-6 TRBV4-3 TGCGCCAGCAGCCAATTTGGGACAGCCTCTGGGGCCAACGTCCTGACTTTC CASSQFGTASGANVLTF
. . TRBJ2-2 TRBV27 TGTGCCAGCAGTTTCACGAGAGGGACCGGGGAGCTGTTTTTT CASSFTRGTGELFF
. few TRBJ1-5 TRBV6-5 TGTGCCAGCAGGCGCGAGCAGCCCCAGCATTTT CASRREQPQHF
TRBD2 . TRBJ2-1 TRBV27 TGTGCCAGCAGTTTGACTAGCGGGGGGGTTGAGGAGCAGTTCTTC CASSLTSGGVEEQFF
. . TRBJ2-1 TRBV9 TGTGCCAGCAGCGTAGGAGGTCCCCCGTACAATGAGCAGTTCTTC CASSVGGPPYNEQFF
. few TRBJ2-4 TRBV4-3 TGCGCCAGCAGCCAAGAAGTTGTGGGGTTAGCCAAAAACATTCAGTACTTC CASSQEVVGLAKNIQYF
. . TRBJ2-3 TRBV30 TGTGCCTGGAGCGTGGTGAGCGGCACAGATACGCAGTATTTT CAWSVVSGTDTQYF
. . TRBJ2-6 TRBV7-4 TGTGCCAGCAGCGTTTGGTCCAGCTCACAAAGTCGGGCCAACGTCCTGACTTTC CASSVWSSSQSRANVLTF
TRBD1 . TRBJ2-5 TRBV4-3 TGCGCCAGCAGCCAAGATGGGGACAGGGGAGAGACCCAGTACTTC CASSQDGDRGETQYF
. . TRBJ2-1 TRBV4-2 TGTGCCAGCAGCCAAGATCTCGCAGCACCGAGCTCCTACAATGAGCAGTTCTTC CASSQDLAAPSSYNEQFF
. . TRBJ2-4 TRBV7-9 TGTGCCAGCAGCTTCGGGAACATTCAGTACTTC CASSFGNIQYF
. . TRBJ2-7 TRBV7-9 TGTGCCAGCAGCTACACCTCCTACGAGCAGTACTTC CASSYTSYEQYF
. . TRBJ2-3 TRBV13 TGTGCCAGCAGCTTAGTAGGGGAGTATGGCCCCGAAGCTAGCACAGATACGCAGTATTTT CASSLVGEYGPEASTDTQYF
. . TRBJ2-1 TRBV11-2 TGTGCCAGCAGTAGAGGGGGCGGAGGGTATGAGCAGTTCTTC CASSRGGGGYEQFF
TRBD1 . TRBJ1-6 TRBV5-8 TGTGCCAGCAGCCAATTACAGGGGTATAATTCACCCCTCCACTTT CASSQLQGYNSPLHF
. . TRBJ2-7 TRBV15 TGTGCCACCAGCAGGGGGGCAACAGGGCAAACGGGTCCTCCTTACGAGCAGTACTTC CATSRGATGQTGPPYEQYF
. . TRBJ2-2 TRBV4-3 TGCGCCAGCAGCCAAGATCTGGCCGGGGAGCTGTTTTTT CASSQDLAGELFF
. . TRBJ2-7 TRBV15 TGTGCCACCAGCGGTACAGGTTACGAGCAGTACTTC CATSGTGYEQYF
. . TRBJ1-2 TRBV7-9 TGTGCCAGCAGCTTAGATGGGTATGGCTACACCTTC CASSLDGYGYTF
. few TRBJ2-1 TRBV27 TGTGCCAGCAGTGCTGGGACTTTCAATGAGCAGTTCTTC CASSAGTFNEQFF
TRBD2 once TRBJ2-2 TRBV19 TGTGCCAGTAGAAGGGGAAGCGGGAGTCTCGGCGGGGAGCTGTTTTTT CASRRGSGSLGGELFF
TRBD2 . TRBJ2-7 TRBV5-1 TGCGCCAGCAGCCCTAGGTTCGCTAGCGGGGGGCCCGAGCAGTACTTC CASSPRFASGGPEQYF
. . TRBJ2-1 TRBV7-7 TGTGCCAGTCGCGCTGGGAGCTCCTACAATGAGCAGTTCTTC CASRAGSSYNEQFF
. . TRBJ2-5 TRBV5-1 TGCGCCAGCAGCTTGGAAGGCCACGAGTCCCCACTAGAGACCCAGTACTTC CASSLEGHESPLETQYF
. . TRBJ2-1 TRBV11-3 TGTGCCAGCAGCCCTCGGTCGGCGTCCTACAATGAGCAGTTCTTC CASSPRSASYNEQFF
TRBD1 . TRBJ2-7 TRBV10-3 TGTGCCATCAGTGAGTCTGGGACAGGTTCCTACGAGCAGTACTTC CAISESGTGSYEQYF
TRBD1 . TRBJ1-2 TRBV2 TGTGCCAGCAGTGAAGTCTTTCGGGGACAGGGAGGCTACACCTTC CASSEVFRGQGGYTF